This T cell receptor (beta chain) was observed in a study of blood T cell repertoires in COVID-19. Whole-study context: Samples came from the United States, Italy and Spain, spanning acute and convalescent COVID-19.

V was cut by 4 bases and J by 0 bases, with 13 bases left in between. Germline CDR1 and CDR2: MNHEY and SVGEGT. The CDR3 spans 15 residues. Profiling relied on immunoSEQ multiplex PCR, and the TCRdb table lists in-frame clones only, not all of them. The table records 250,000 to 300,000 clones, around 90% of them present only once. The sequence was obtained from a woman aged 50 to 60 who had recovered from COVID-19. Material for sequencing was peripheral blood. This chain links TRBV6-2 or TRBV6-3 with TRBJ2-7; D perhaps matches TRBD2 (5 bases). For the CDR3, the DNA is TGTGCCAGCAGTTTAGAAAGCGGATTCTCCTACGAGCAGTACTTC. Translation gives CASSLESGFSYEQYF.